Presented here are 29 T cell receptor beta chains from one specimen sequenced in a study of T cell repertoires and Cas9 in healthy adults. Libraries were prepared by immunoSEQ multiplex PCR; TCRdb keeps only in-frame clonotypes and omits some of them. Among more than 20,000 clones, around 93% were seen once, and the ten largest hold approximately 0.77%. The sample was CD4+ effector T cells (CD127+, CD25-, CD137-, CD154-) from PBMCs; culture status not recorded. The origin of the receptors is a human donor in good health.

The CDR3: CASSLQAGYTEAFF. CDR3 coding DNA: TGTGCCAGCAGTTTACAAGCAGGGTACACTGAAGCTTTCTTT. The chain couples TRBV27 to TRBJ1-1; weak D call: TRBD1 (5 bases). V lost 2 bases and J 3 bases, leaving 10 bases between the germline ends. The CDR3 spans 14 residues. Germline CDR1 MNHEY, CDR2 SMNVEV (reference sequence).

V usage is TRBV6-5 and J usage is TRBJ1-1; 7 bases fit TRBD1. The V segment lost 4 bases and the J segment 0 bases; nucleotides outside the gene matches: 8. In germline, CDR1 is MNHEY, CDR2 SVGAGI. This CDR3 region has 16 residues. CDR3: CASSSDRAVMNTEAFF. The CDR3 bases are TGTGCCAGCAGTTCAGACAGGGCTGTGATGAACACTGAAGCTTTCTTT.

This clone was recorded a few times. The chain uses TRBV7-9 and TRBJ1-1; no reliable D call. Per the germline V gene, CDR1 is SEHNR and CDR2 is FQNEAQ (reference sequence). The germline V and J ends were trimmed by 5 bases and 8 bases, with 15 bases remaining between them. The CDR3 spans 13 residues. CDR3 in amino acids: CASSPRTPGEAFF. CDR3 sequence (DNA): TGTGCCAGCAGCCCCCGGACTCCTGGGGAAGCTTTCTTT.

This chain joins TRBV7-2 and TRBJ1-2, with D possibly being TRBD1 (5 bases). CDR3 length: 16 residues. V was clipped by 6 bases and J by 5 bases, with 22 bases between them. Germline V gives CDR1 SGHTA, CDR2 FQGNSA. DNA of the CDR3: TGTGCCAGCAGACCCAAACTGGGGACGGGAGCGTATGGCTACACCTTC. Its translation is CASRPKLGTGAYGYTF. The full variable domain, with the rest looked up from reference TRBV7-2 and TRBJ1-2, is GAGVSQSPSNKVTEKGKDVELRCDPISGHTALYWYRQSLGQGLEFLIYFQGNSAPDKSGLPSDRFSAERTGGSVSTLTIQRTQQEDSAVYLCASRPKLGTGAYGYTFGSGTRLTVV.

The chain has TRBV6-4 and TRBJ2-1; TRBD1 is a possible D gene (5 bases). Trimming stripped 0 bases from V and 0 bases from J, with 15 bases between. The CDR3 contains 18 residues. Germline lookup yields CDR1 MRHNA and CDR2 SNTAGT. The CDR3 is CASSDSKWGASSYNEQFF. DNA of the CDR3: TGTGCCAGCAGTGACTCAAAGTGGGGCGCCAGCTCCTACAATGAGCAGTTCTTC.

This clone is a singleton in its sample. The V and J genes are TRBV7-2 and TRBJ1-3; possible D gene TRBD1, 6 bases. Germline CDR1 and CDR2: SGHTA and FQGNSA. CDR3 length equals 16 residues. The V end lost 5 bases, the J end lost 0 bases, and 14 bases lay between the germline ends. The CDR3 spells CASSEGGASSGNTIYF. The CDR3 DNA follows: TGTGCCAGCAGCGAAGGGGGAGCCAGCTCTGGAAACACCATATATTTT.

The J gene is TRBJ2-2, the V gene TRBV7-9; 15 nucleotides align to TRBD2. Germline V CDR1 and CDR2: SEHNR, FQNEAQ (reference sequence). CDR3 length equals 18 residues. V gave up 5 bases and J gave up 1 base; unmatched junction bases: 5. The CDR3 sequence: CASSRSGLAGGNTGELFF. CDR3 DNA: TGTGCCAGCAGCAGATCGGGACTAGCGGGGGGGAACACCGGGGAGCTGTTTTTT.

The rearrangement uses TRBV7-3 and TRBJ2-3; maybe TRBD2 (5 bases). The germline CDR1 and CDR2 sequences are SGHTA and FQGTGA. V lost 0 bases to trimming and J lost 0 bases, with 13 bases between them. CDR3 length equals 17 residues. CDR3 DNA sequence: TGTGCCAGCAGCTTAACTCGGACTGGATCTAGCACAGATACGCAGTATTTT. This sequence encodes CASSLTRTGSSTDTQYF.

This clone was detected once. Relative to the germline gene, one junction end is altered; a read error may explain this. V is TRBV27 and J is TRBJ2-5; the D is unclear. There are 13 residues in the CDR3. The germline V gene has CDR1 MNHEY and CDR2 SMNVEV (reference sequence). CDR3 DNA sequence: TGTGCCAGCAGTTTCTCCATCATAGAGGCCCAGTACTTC. It encodes CASSFSIIEAQYF.

V and J are TRBV7-9 and TRBJ1-6, with D unresolved. CDR3 size: 14 residues. Trimming removed 3 bases from V and 10 bases from J, with 13 bases in between. The V gene's germline CDR1 is SEHNR and CDR2 FQNEAQ (reference sequence). The CDR3 sequence: CASSLGGLSSPLHF. The DNA of the CDR3 is TGTGCCAGCAGCTTGGGCGGTCTTTCGTCACCCCTCCACTTT.

The chain combines TRBV2 with TRBJ1-2; the D is unclear. Trimming took off 8 bases at V and 8 bases at J, with 18 bases between the two ends. The CDR3 length is 13 residues. CDR1 is SNHLY, CDR2 FYNNEI, per germline. The CDR3 protein is CASATVPLGGYTF. In nucleotides, the CDR3 is TGTGCCAGCGCCACAGTGCCCCTGGGGGGCTACACCTTC.

The chain is built from TRBV7-2 and TRBJ2-7; perhaps TRBD2 as D (5 bases). This CDR3 is built from 16 residues. CDR1 is SGHTA, CDR2 FQGNSA, per germline. Trimming left V 5 bases short and J 4 bases short, with 21 bases between. For the CDR3, the DNA is TGTGCCAGCAGCGTTAGCGCTGAGATCAGTAGTTACGAGCAGTACGTC. Translation: CASSVSAEISSYEQYV.

V is TRBV4-1 and J is TRBJ2-3; 8 bases are shared with TRBD2. The J segment lost 3 bases and the V segment lost 3 bases, leaving 5 bases of the junction unmatched. The CDR3 covers 15 residues. The germline V gene has CDR1 MGHRA and CDR2 YSYEKL. CDR3: CASSQTGTRTDTQYF. CDR3 bases: TGCGCCAGCAGCCAGACCGGGACTAGAACAGATACGCAGTATTTT.

CDR3 sequence reads: CASYLDTEAFF. CDR3 in DNA: TGTGCCAGTTACCTCGACACTGAAGCTTTCTTT. The chain uses TRBV19 and TRBJ1-1; unclear D gene. CDR3 length: 11 amino acids. Trimming pared 8 bases from V and 3 bases from J, leaving 7 bases between. CDR1 and CDR2 (germline): LNHDA, SQIVND (reference sequence). Looking up the rest from reference TRBV19 and TRBJ1-1 gives the full variable domain: DGGITQSPKYLFRKEGQNVTLSCEQNLNHDAMYWYRQDPGQGLRLIYYSQIVNDFQKGDIAEGYSVSREKKESFPLTVTSAQKNPTAFYLCASYLDTEAFFGQGTRLTVV.

The rearrangement links TRBV5-8 to TRBJ2-1; D perhaps matches TRBD2 (6 bases). CDR3 length: 15 amino acids. The germline V gene has CDR1 SGHTS and CDR2 YDEGEE. Trimming left V 0 bases short and J 1 base short, with 8 bases between. The chain's CDR3 is CASSLGSGSYNEQFF. CDR3 nucleotide sequence: TGTGCCAGCAGCTTGGGCAGCGGGTCCTACAATGAGCAGTTCTTC.

The chain links TRBV9 to TRBJ2-1; 8 nucleotides agree with TRBD1. V lost 5 bases and J lost 4; bases outside the gene matches: 5. The germline gives CDR1 SGDLS, CDR2 YYNGEE. This CDR3 spans 14 amino acids. Written as DNA, the CDR3 is TGTGCCAGCAGTAGGACAGGGAATTACAATGAGCAGTTCTTC. Amino acids: CASSRTGNYNEQFF.

The gene calls are TRBV6-5 and TRBJ1-4, with 10 bases matching TRBD1. Trimming removed 4 bases from V and 5 bases from J; junction bases left unmatched: 4. CDR1 MNHEY and CDR2 SVGAGI come from the germline V gene. This CDR3 region has 15 residues. The CDR3 DNA reads as TGTGCCAGCAGTTTGCCGGGACAGGGGAATGAAAAACTGTTTTTT. It specifies CASSLPGQGNEKLFF.

The chain combines TRBV7-2 with TRBJ2-5; TRBD2 is a possible D gene (5 bases). Germline values: CDR1 SGHTA, CDR2 FQGNSA. V was pared by 5 bases and J by 5 bases, with 15 bases between. The CDR3 extends over 14 amino acids. This CDR3 reads CASSPGDWVETQYF. The CDR3 DNA reads as TGTGCCAGCAGCCCCGGGGATTGGGTGGAGACCCAGTACTTC.

In the case of this clone: The CDR3 end shows no conserved phenylalanine or tryptophan, and so a read error is likely. The chain joins TRBV5-5 to TRBJ1-2; D possibly corresponds to TRBD1 (6 bases). Trimming pared 4 bases from V and 4 bases from J, leaving 17 bases between. The germline gives CDR1 SGHKS, CDR2 YYEKEE (reference sequence). The CDR3 totals 15 residues. The CDR3 nucleotides are TGTGCCAGCAGCGCCCTACAGGGATCGAGCTATGGCTACACCTCC. This encodes CASSALQGSSYGYTS.

The chain links TRBV7-2 to TRBJ1-1, with D unclear. The length of the CDR3 is 12 residues. V was shortened by 3 bases and J by 6 bases, with 8 bases between the two germline ends. The germline V gene encodes CDR1 SGHTA and CDR2 FQGNSA. The CDR3, as DNA: TGTGCCAGCAGCTTGGTCGTGGCTGAAGCTTTCTTT. Translation: CASSLVVAEAFF.

This rearrangement joins TRBV7-2 to TRBJ2-3; unclear D gene. Looked up from germline, CDR1 is SGHTA and CDR2 is FQGNSA. CDR3 size: 15 residues. Between the trimmed V and J ends, which lost 1 base and 7 bases, there was a span of 15 bases. In DNA, the CDR3 is TGTGCCAGCAGCTTAGGACTCCAACAAGGGAATACGCAGTATTTT. This gives the protein CASSLGLQQGNTQYF.

Here the CDR3 DNA reads TGTGCCAGCAGCTTAGGCGGGACTAGCATCTATGAGCAGTTCTTC. It specifies CASSLGGTSIYEQFF. The V call is TRBV11-2, the J call TRBJ2-1; 9 bases are a match to TRBD2. Germline V gene data show CDR1 as SGHAT and CDR2 as FQNNGV. V dropped 1 base and J dropped 8; count of bases not matched to a gene: 6. CDR3 size: 15 residues.

The chain joins TRBV7-9 to TRBJ2-2; TRBD1 might be the D (5 bases). V dropped 8 bases and J dropped 1 base, with 14 bases sitting between them. The CDR3 has 15 residues. In germline, CDR1 is SEHNR, CDR2 FQNEAQ (reference sequence). Here the CDR3 reads CASRVGHQNTGELFF. The CDR3 DNA is TGTGCCAGCCGGGTTGGACACCAGAACACCGGGGAGCTGTTTTTT.

The chain carries TRBV7-9 and TRBJ1-4; D call uncertain. The CDR3 has 15 residues. Germline assignment: CDR1 SEHNR and CDR2 FQNEAQ (reference sequence). V was clipped by 1 base and J by 0 bases, with 6 bases between them. CDR3 amino acids: CASSLGGPTNEKLFF. In nucleotides, the CDR3 is TGTGCCAGCAGCTTAGGCGGACCAACTAATGAAAAACTGTTTTTT.

This clone was seen more than once but under ten times. The chain combines TRBV10-3 with TRBJ1-2; D is unresolved. Germline V gene lookup returns CDR1 ENHRY and CDR2 SYGVKD. This CDR3 has 13 residues. Trimming removed 7 bases from V and 2 bases from J, with 11 bases in between. CDR3 nucleotide sequence: TGTGCCATCAATGGGTCTAGGAACTATGGCTACACCTTC. Amino acids: CAINGSRNYGYTF.

The chain links TRBV7-2 to TRBJ2-1, with 11 bases aligning to TRBD1. Trimming removed 5 bases from V and 8 bases from J; junction bases left unmatched: 11. The CDR3 is 16 amino acids. The germline V gene encodes CDR1 SGHTA and CDR2 FQGNSA. DNA for the CDR3: TGTGCCAGCAGCCGACCGGGACAGGGGGTTAGGGATGAGCAGTTCTTC. Translated, it gives CASSRPGQGVRDEQFF.

There are a few counts of this clone. The chain employs TRBV7-2 and TRBJ2-5; 12 nucleotides match TRBD2. The length of the CDR3 is 15 residues. Germline loops: CDR1 SGHTA, CDR2 FQGNSA. With 5 bases clipped from V and 5 bases from J, the junction kept 6 bases outside the gene matches. The CDR3 reads CASSLSTSGGETQYF. In DNA, the CDR3 is TGTGCCAGCAGCCTCTCGACTAGCGGGGGCGAGACCCAGTACTTC.

The rearrangement uses TRBV7-6 and TRBJ2-7; 7 bases map to TRBD2. The germline gives CDR1 SGHVS, CDR2 FNYEAQ. CDR3 length: 13 residues. The trim removed 1 base at V and 9 bases at J, leaving 6 bases unmatched. The CDR3 coding sequence is TGTGCCAGCAGCTTAGTGACTAGCCGGGCGCAGTACTTC. Its translation: CASSLVTSRAQYF.

This chain uses TRBV11-2 with TRBJ2-5; D not resolved. CDR3 length: 13 residues. With 3 bases removed from V and 5 bases from J, the gap between germline ends came to 10 bases. Germline V gene lookup returns CDR1 SGHAT and CDR2 FQNNGV. In nucleotides, the CDR3 is TGTGCCAGCAGCTTCAGCCAGAGGGAGACCCAGTACTTC. Amino acids: CASSFSQRETQYF.